The next 14 T cell receptor beta chains were all read from a single sample in a study of blood T cell repertoires in COVID-19. Only in-frame clones appear in the TCRdb table, and some are missing; sequencing was by immunoSEQ multiplex PCR. Of about 14,000 clones listed, around 69% are singletons. The sample consisted of peripheral blood. The receptors originated from a boy between 2 and 10 years old with active or convalescent COVID-19.

The chain recombines TRBV7-2 with TRBJ2-3; unclear D gene. The CDR3 has 13 residues. The germline CDR1 and CDR2 sequences are SGHTA and FQGNSA. The germline V and J ends were trimmed by 4 bases and 0 bases, with 5 bases remaining between them. The CDR3 reads CASSSQSTDTQYF. The CDR3 nucleotides are TGTGCCAGCAGCTCCCAGAGCACAGATACGCAGTATTTT. The full variable domain, rest sourced from reference TRBV7-2 and TRBJ2-3, is GAGVSQSPSNKVTEKGKDVELRCDPISGHTALYWYRQSLGQGLEFLIYFQGNSAPDKSGLPSDRFSAERTGGSVSTLTIQRTQQEDSAVYLCASSSQSTDTQYFGPGTRLTVL.

There are a few counts of this clone. V gene TRBV5-1 combines with J gene TRBJ1-2; D uncertain. CDR1 is SGHRS and CDR2 is YFSETQ in the germline V gene. CDR3 length: 12 residues. V lost 5 bases, J lost 1 base, and 6 bases lay in between. The chain's CDR3 is CASSLFNYGYTF. In nucleotides, the CDR3 is TGCGCCAGCAGTCTCTTTAACTATGGCTACACCTTC.

This chain joins TRBV6-6 and TRBJ2-5, with 9 bases that match TRBD2. Germline V gene sequence: CDR1 MNHNY, CDR2 SVGAGI (reference sequence). The CDR3 has 14 amino acids. V gave up 10 bases and J gave up 2 bases; unmatched junction bases: 8. This chain's CDR3 is CATRGSGGQETQYF. DNA for the CDR3: TGTGCCACTAGAGGCAGCGGGGGGCAAGAGACCCAGTACTTC.

V is TRBV5-1 and J is TRBJ2-3, with TRBD2 identical over 8 bases. The junction had 7 bases not matched to a gene; V was cut back by 2 bases and J by 5 bases. Per germline, CDR1 SGHRS and CDR2 YFSETQ. The CDR3 has 15 residues. Written as DNA, the CDR3 is TGCGCCAGCAGCTTCGGGGGACTAGTGGAAGATACGCAGTATTTT. Protein sequence: CASSFGGLVEDTQYF. Using reference TRBV5-1 and TRBJ2-3 for the parts outside the CDR3, the full variable domain is KAGVTQTPRYLIKTRGQQVTLSCSPISGHRSVSWYQQTPGQGLQFLFEYFSETQRNKGNFPGRFSGRQFSNSRSEMNVSTLELGDSALYLCASSFGGLVEDTQYFGPGTRLTVL.

The V gene is TRBV5-1, the J gene TRBJ1-1, with 7 bases that match TRBD1. Germline CDR1 reads SGHRS; CDR2 reads YFSETQ. V trimming: 4 bases; J trimming: 10 bases; junction bases outside the gene matches: 7. The CDR3 covers 12 residues. The DNA of the CDR3 is TGCGCCAGCAGCCCTAGACAGGGTGCAGCTTTCTTT. Protein: CASSPRQGAAFF.

The chain links TRBV6-5 to TRBJ1-2; tentative D call: TRBD1 (6 bases). From germline, CDR1 is MNHEY and CDR2 SVGAGI. V was trimmed by 5 bases and J by 8 bases, leaving 15 bases between them. This CDR3 is 13 amino acids long. The CDR3 DNA is TGTGCCAGCAGTAACAGGGTCAATTTAGGCTACACCTTC. Translation gives CASSNRVNLGYTF.

The chain recombines TRBV5-5 with TRBJ2-3; 16 bases fit TRBD2. V shed 0 bases, J shed 2 bases, and the junction held 3 bases outside the gene matches. The germline gives CDR1 SGHKS, CDR2 YYEKEE (reference sequence). This CDR3 is built from 18 residues. The CDR3 nucleotides are TGTGCCAGCAGCTTGGTCGGGACTAGCGGGGGGGCCACAGATACGCAGTATTTT. Protein: CASSLVGTSGGATDTQYF.

The gene calls are TRBV7-9 and TRBJ2-1, with 9 bases identical to TRBD2. The trim removed 2 bases at V and 8 bases at J, leaving 7 bases unmatched. Per the germline V gene, CDR1 is SEHNR and CDR2 is FQNEAQ (reference sequence). This CDR3 spans 15 amino acids. The CDR3 spells CASSLKRREGDEQFF. The CDR3 DNA reads TGTGCCAGCAGCTTAAAGAGGCGGGAGGGGGATGAGCAGTTCTTC.

The CDR3 spells CASSHELRTEAFF. Here the CDR3 DNA reads TGTGCCAGCAGCCATGAACTGAGGACTGAAGCTTTCTTT. J is TRBJ1-1 and V is TRBV3-1 (or the pseudogene TRBV3-2), with D hard to call. CDR1 and CDR2 from the germline V gene are LGHDT and YNNKEL (reference sequence). The CDR3 is 13 amino acids. The V gene lost 3 bases and the J gene lost 5 bases, with 10 bases spanning the gap.

The table lists this clone with a few counts. The chain links TRBV4-1 to TRBJ1-1; tentatively, D is TRBD1 (5 bases). This CDR3 contains 15 residues. Germline CDR1 reads MGHRA; CDR2 reads YSYEKL. Trimming stripped 4 bases from V and 4 bases from J, with 16 bases between. The CDR3 sequence is CASSPAGTGATEAFF. Here the CDR3 DNA reads TGCGCCAGCAGCCCCGCTGGTACTGGGGCCACTGAAGCTTTCTTT.

This chain connects TRBV7-2 to TRBJ2-3, with 7 nucleotides matching TRBD2. Per the germline V gene, CDR1 is SGHTA and CDR2 is FQGNSA. J lost 4 bases, V lost 5 bases, and 9 bases had no gene match. This CDR3 has 15 residues. CDR3 region: CASSPGGPSPDTQYF. The CDR3 bases are TGTGCCAGCAGCCCGGGGGGACCTAGTCCAGATACGCAGTATTTT.

The chain links TRBV5-1 to TRBJ2-1; 10 bases are shared with TRBD2. Trimming removed 1 base from V and 1 base from J; junction bases left unmatched: 8. The CDR3 is 18 amino acids. Germline V gives CDR1 SGHRS, CDR2 YFSETQ. The CDR3 coding sequence is TGCGCCAGCAGCTTGCGGACTAGCGGTGTACCGTCCTACAATGAGCAGTTCTTC. It is translated as CASSLRTSGVPSYNEQFF.

J is TRBJ1-2 and V is TRBV5-1, with 10 bases lining up with TRBD1. V shed 4 bases and J 0 bases; nucleotides not matched to a gene: 6. CDR3 size: 16 residues. Germline V gene lookup returns CDR1 SGHRS and CDR2 YFSETQ. The CDR3 DNA is TGCGCCAGCAGCGGCGACAGGGGGCCCTCTAACTATGGCTACACCTTC. Translation gives CASSGDRGPSNYGYTF.

The rearrangement uses TRBV19 and TRBJ1-5, with no clear D. Germline V gives CDR1 LNHDA, CDR2 SQIVND (reference sequence). Trimming shortened V by 6 bases and J by 3 bases, and 12 bases separated the two germline ends. The CDR3 runs 14 residues. The CDR3 region has the DNA TGTGCCAGTAGCACCGGCGGAATCAATCAGCCCCAGCATTTT. It codes for CASSTGGINQPQHF.